This T cell receptor (beta chain) was sequenced in a study of response to subunit inactivated influenza vaccine. General observations from the study: That few new T cells are recruited by each seasonal influenza vaccination was the authors' suggestion.

The germline V and J ends were trimmed by 2 bases and 0 bases, with 8 bases remaining between them. The CDR3 totals 14 residues. CDR1 DFQATT and CDR2 SNEGSKA come from the germline V gene (reference sequence). This clonotype turned up a few times. Its antigen is unidentified. From the RT-PCR reads, TCRdb called clonotypes with MiXCR, one entry per CDR3 protein. The sample yields around 500,000 distinct CDR3 sequences, 9.5% to 13% seen once. V and J are TRBV20-1 and TRBJ2-1, with D perhaps matching TRBD1 (6 bases). This specimen consisted of PBMCs from blood, obtained around seven weeks after vaccination. The receptor's source is a man aged 45 to 65 who received an inactivated influenza vaccine. CDR3 sequence reads: CSARPDSSYNEQFF. In DNA form, the CDR3 reads TGCAGTGCTAGACCGGACAGCTCCTACAATGAGCAGTTCTTC.